The 5 T cell receptor beta chains presented below share a single source sample, sequenced in a study of blood T cell repertoires in COVID-19. Sequenced by immunoSEQ multiplex PCR; TCRdb stores in-frame clones only, minus some. The table records hundreds of thousands of clones, 89% of them present only once. The sequenced material came from PBMCs or T cells enriched from blood (not recorded which). The receptor set was obtained from a woman in her thirties or forties who had recovered from COVID-19.

CDR3 DNA: TGTGCCAGAAGCCGTTGCCATTACAGGGGGTACCAAGAGACCCAGTACTTC. Translating it yields CARSRCHYRGYQETQYF. J is TRBJ2-5 and V is TRBV5-3; 8 positions match TRBD1. TRBV5-3 is reported as an ORF; its role is uncertain. The CDR3 consists of 17 residues. Unmatched junction bases numbered 11, after V lost 4 bases and J lost 0 bases.

The rearrangement joins TRBV3-1 (or the pseudogene TRBV3-2) to TRBJ2-7, with unresolved D. Germline CDR1 and CDR2: LGHDT and YNNKEL (reference sequence). V shed 1 base and J shed 4 bases, with 8 bases lying between them. CDR3 length: 13 amino acids. The CDR3 bases are TGTGCCAGCAGCCAAGCCGGTCCGTACGAGCAGTACTTC. Translated: CASSQAGPYEQYF.

The table lists this clone with a few counts. The V gene is TRBV5-5, the J gene TRBJ1-2, with TRBD1 matching 11 bases. Unmatched junction bases numbered 4, after V lost 5 bases and J lost 4 bases. Germline V gives CDR1 SGHKS, CDR2 YYEKEE (reference sequence). CDR3 length: 14 amino acids. In DNA, the CDR3 is TGTGCCAGCAGGAGGACAGGGGGCCGCTATGGCTACACCTTC. Amino acids: CASRRTGGRYGYTF.

The rearrangement uses TRBV28 and TRBJ2-7; 7 bases match TRBD2. This CDR3 has 14 amino acids. The V gene's germline CDR1 is MDHEN and CDR2 SYDVKM. The V gene end was trimmed by 2 bases and the J gene end by 3 bases; junction bases not matched to a gene: 4. Written as DNA, the CDR3 is TGTGCCAGCAGTTTAACAGCGGGGAACTACGAGCAGTACTTC. It specifies CASSLTAGNYEQYF.

The chain joins TRBV4-3 to TRBJ2-7, with TRBD1 as a possible D gene (6 bases). The CDR3 consists of 13 residues. Germline V gene data show CDR1 as LGHNA and CDR2 as YSLEER. The V and J ends lost 0 bases and 5 bases respectively, with 8 bases between them. The CDR3, as DNA: TGCGCCAGCAGCCAAGACAGGGGCCACGAGCAGTACTTC. Translated, it gives CASSQDRGHEQYF.